The present entry profiles one TCR beta chain with its context. The antigen it binds to is not known. No base quality values were provided; no much bigger clone lies one nucleotide off. Including cysteine and phenylalanine, the CDR3 has 14 amino acids. The retained sequence is limited to the CDR3, 42 bases, with the frame set at the first base. Sequences MNHEY (CDR1) and SVGEGT (CDR2) are obtained from the germline V gene. Trimming leaves V shorter by 5 bases and J shorter by 7 bases, with the junction holding 9 bases beyond the gene matches. The source of the sample is a study of blood T cell repertoires in COVID-19 (dated by TCRdb to between 2020 and 2021). Broadly, across the study: Samples from collaborators originated in the United States, Italy and Spain and spanned both the acute and convalescent phases of COVID-19. The material from the prospective study consisted of cDNA or gDNA derived from T cells, B-cell-depleted T cells, or PBMCs. Samples came from the ongoing ImmuneRACE study (first 160 participants) plus 1,254 subjects from 6 global collaborators. The dataset comprised deeply sampled blood TCRbeta repertoires from subjects exposed to, actively infected with, or recovered from COVID-19. HLA class I and class II types, where available, came from metadata supplied by the sample provider rather than from assay-based typing. The repertoires were made available in a free public database intended to serve as a resource for research on the immune response to SARS-CoV-2. A de-identified subject ID, COVID-19 status, age in years and sex were almost always included in the sample metadata. What the work shows at the level of the full study, not this receptor alone: How much clinical and demographic metadata was included differed by source and by participant, and the metadata was provided uncurated.

The collaborating institutions used their own protocols to collect whole blood in K2EDTA tubes. For TCRbeta analysis, collaborator samples were shipped as frozen whole blood, as isolated PBMCs, or as DNA extracted from either sample type. TCRbeta CDR3 regions were amplified from genomic DNA by means of the immunoSEQ Assay, a bias-controlled multiplex PCR. The paper's data handling went like this. Nucleated cell counts per sample were estimated from amplification of reference gene primers within the assay. To quantify the absolute abundance of each unique TCRbeta CDR3 rearrangement, sequence reads were collapsed and filtered. For each sample, productive Simpson clonality was calculated by taking the square root of Simpson's diversity index across productive rearrangements. TCRdb retrieved this table from immuneACCESS and kept in-frame rearrangements only. Not all clones are present; in checked studies, unresolved V genes account for under half, and no reason is known for the remainder. The D gene and trimming were derived from the DNA, and the V and J assignments and clone size from that table. This sample comprises approximately 180,000 clones, 70% to 90% of them detected only once. The ten largest clonotypes hold 3.5% to 4.5% of the sample.

Sequencing used peripheral blood. The receptor comes from a human donor in a cohort sampled during active COVID-19. This receptor chain uses TRBV6-2 or TRBV6-3 and TRBJ2-5; a stretch of 8 junction bases matches TRBD2. The CDR3 sequence is CASSPRTSIGTQYF. The DNA sequence follows: TGTGCCAGCAGTCCCCGGACTAGCATAGGGACCCAGTACTTC.